This record concerns one T cell receptor (beta chain) sequence. The data were obtained in a study of technical replicates of blood from a handful of donors. The CDR3 totals 17 residues. This table comes from immunoSEQ multiplex PCR, and its TCRdb copy is limited to in-frame clones, with some not included. Of 50,000 to 60,000 clones listed, about 94% were seen once; the top ten hold 3%. The receptor was derived from a human donor in good health. Some clones in this sample may be carry-over from other donors' samples. The genes are TRBV21-1 and TRBJ1-2; the table's D call, TRBD1, has no DNA check behind it. TRBV21-1 counts as a pseudogene. The specimen was PBMCs. The CDR3 DNA reads TGTGCCAGCGGGACAGGGACGTTTGGACGTTTTAACTATGGCTACACCTTC. The encoded protein is CASGTGTFGRFNYGYTF.